This entry features one T cell receptor (beta chain) sequence. Its antigen remains unknown. TCRdb keeps only in-frame clones here, not all; method: immunoSEQ multiplex PCR. The sample comprises approximately 12,000 clones, about 84% of which are singletons, and less than 11% rests with the top ten. Trimming took 1 base from V and 4 from J; bases not matched to a gene: 1. CDR1 is MNHEY and CDR2 is SVGAGI in the germline V gene. The CDR3 sequence is 14 residues long. The entry originates in a study of OX40 agonist ivuxolimab in advanced cancers. About the study: The diagnoses of dose-escalation patients were hepatocellular carcinoma, melanoma, renal cell or head and neck cancer. Study findings and constraints: Expanded peripheral T cell antigen specificity was not determined.

The sequences come from CD4+ or CD8+ T cells sorted from blood, collected in a trial of the OX40 agonist ivuxolimab. The chain recombines TRBV6-5 with TRBJ2-5, with TRBD2 matching over 9 bases. The sequence came from an adult with an advanced solid tumor such as melanoma, head and neck, liver or kidney cancer. This chain's CDR3 is CASSYWREGETQYF. The CDR3 DNA reads as TGTGCCAGCAGTTACTGGCGGGAGGGAGAGACCCAGTACTTC.